This TCR beta chain appears in the sequencing data of a study of OX40 agonist ivuxolimab in advanced cancers. Findings of the study overall: More expanded clones were seen, on average, in CD8+ T cells than in CD4+. Certain nonresponding patients likewise had low normalized T-cell clonal expansion.

Trimming pared 5 bases from V and 9 bases from J, leaving 18 bases between. The CDR3 totals 14 residues. Germline lookup yields CDR1 SGHTA and CDR2 FQGNSA. About this clone: Its antigen is currently unknown.

This table comes from immunoSEQ multiplex PCR, and its TCRdb copy is limited to in-frame clones, with some not included. Of about 50,000 clones detected, more than 75% appear once; the ten largest clones hold 3.9%. The sequence was obtained from an adult with an advanced solid tumor such as melanoma, head and neck, liver or kidney cancer. The chain is built from TRBV7-2 and TRBJ2-3, with a weak D call TRBD1 (5 bases). The source was CD4+ or CD8+ T cells sorted from blood, collected in a trial of the OX40 agonist ivuxolimab. Written as DNA, the CDR3 is TGTGCCAGCAGCCCTAGGACACAATTGGGAACGCAGTATTTT. It yields the protein CASSPRTQLGTQYF.